This TCR beta chain originates from a study of neoadjuvant nivolumab and ipilimumab in lung cancer (dated by TCRdb to 2018 to 2020). For context, the study as a whole: Nivolumab was given at 3 mg/kg intravenously on days 1, 15 and 29, and the combination arm added ipilimumab 1 mg/kg on day 1 only. The primary trial endpoint was the major pathologic response (MPR) rate in the intention-to-treat population in each study arm. A total of 45 or so patients with operable NSCLC were treated in the trial, with around 23 randomized to nivolumab monotherapy and 21 randomized to nivolumab plus ipilimumab. The study compared TCR repertoires in pretherapy (baseline) peripheral blood with TCR repertoires in tumors resected at surgery following neoadjuvant immune checkpoint blockade. Seven patients had matched pretherapy and resected tumor pairs analyzed, with four treated with nivolumab and three with nivolumab plus ipilimumab.

The time point label corresponds to: pretherapy, before neoadjuvant immune checkpoint inhibitors. The samples were obtained from NEOSTAR, a phase 2 randomized trial that tested neoadjuvant nivolumab or nivolumab plus ipilimumab, followed by surgery, in operable NSCLC. Study-wide conclusions, independent of this receptor: TCR sequencing was performed in a small number of samples. A positive correlation was observed between pretherapy blood TCR richness and richness in tumors resected after neoadjuvant therapy (Spearman R of about 0.8). No significant correlation was found between TCR clonality and pathologic tumor regression, and only one major-pathologic-response sample was available for the clonality analysis. From pretherapy to surgery, tumor T-cell richness and clonality increased in three of three dual-therapy tumors but in only two of four nivolumab-treated tumors. Greater TCR richness and clonality were observed in resected tumors than in tumor-adjacent uninvolved lung, and increases were observed in more dual-therapy-treated tumors.

A word on this clone: Its antigen specificity is not known. Per-base qualities were not stored, and no clone one base away is much larger.

The library was produced with the immunoSEQ multiplex PCR assay. The paper's processing steps were these. Repertoires were summarized in terms of richness and clonality, and significantly expanded and contracted clones between pre- and post-therapy samples were identified. TCRdb retrieved this table from immuneACCESS and kept in-frame rearrangements only. Not all clones are present; in checked studies, unresolved V genes account for under half, and no reason is known for the remainder. V and J calls and clone size follow that table, whereas D and trimming were derived from the DNA. For this sample there are some 18,000 clones; around 87% appear just once. The top ten clonotypes cover roughly 2% of the sample. The V end gives up 5 bases and the J end 2 bases, leaving 8 bases in the junction not matched to a gene. In the germline V gene (reference sequence), CDR1 corresponds to GTSNPN and CDR2 to SVGIG. There are 15 amino acids in the CDR3, from cysteine to phenylalanine inclusive. The read is trimmed to its CDR3 DNA, 45 bases read in frame from base 1.

The input for sequencing was peripheral blood, taken before neoadjuvant nivolumab, alone or with ipilimumab. The TCR comes from an adult with non-small cell lung cancer. This chain is built from TRBV30 and TRBJ1-3, and TRBD1 matches 8 of the central bases. CDR3 protein: CAWARQGWTGNTIYF. The sequenced DNA: TGTGCCTGGGCCCGACAGGGGTGGACTGGAAACACCATATATTTT.